A selection of T cell receptor beta chains follows, all from one sample in a study of monozygotic twins with inflammatory bowel disease. TCRdb re-analyzed the 5' RACE reads; it lists each CDR3 protein once, without DNA. The repertoire table contains hundreds of thousands of distinct CDR3 sequences. Material: blood. The receptors originated from a human donor with ulcerative colitis or Crohn's disease, or a healthy co-twin of an affected twin (not recorded which). Each CDR3 is given with its conserved first and last residue.

J	V	CDR3
TRBJ2-7	TRBV4-1	CASSQEGALSYEQYF
TRBJ2-5	TRBV29-1	CSVEEWAEETQYF
TRBJ2-2	TRBV5-6	CASSLPRDRVVGTGELFF
TRBJ1-2	TRBV15	CATSSEGRGNGYTF
TRBJ2-7	TRBV12-3/TRBV12-4	CASSRTQGRVKDEQYF
TRBJ1-5	TRBV6-2/TRBV6-3	CASTETGSPREPQHF
TRBJ2-2	TRBV5-1	CASSFGQVSTGELFF
TRBJ2-3	TRBV27	CASTPRGWTDTQYF
TRBJ2-1	TRBV7-2	CASSSPGPSYNEQFF
TRBJ1-5	TRBV6-5	CASSYLPNQPQHF
TRBJ1-1	TRBV15	CATSREVQTNTEAFF
TRBJ2-7	TRBV20-1	CSARDLGRSYEQYF
TRBJ2-1	TRBV5-1	CASSLGGQGSYNEQFF
TRBJ2-3	TRBV2	CASSTPSGNTDTQYF
TRBJ1-3	TRBV5-1	CASSLASTGNTIYF
TRBJ2-1	TRBV30	CACDGVIYNEQFF
TRBJ1-1	TRBV7-2	CASSLAGLDPVNTEAFF
TRBJ1-1	TRBV29-1	CSVGSPRLLDTEAFF
TRBJ2-2	TRBV2	CASKGTSNTGELFF
TRBJ1-2	TRBV6-1	CASSVGQGDYGYTF
TRBJ1-1	TRBV14	CASSQVPAGVDTEAFF
TRBJ1-5	TRBV2	CASMVQANQPQHF
TRBJ1-2	TRBV20-1	CSANPGTDYGYTF
TRBJ1-6	TRBV6-1	CASKSAVGTGDNSPLHF
TRBJ1-1	TRBV2	CASSDGQRNTEAFF
TRBJ2-6	TRBV30	CLASRSGANVLTF
TRBJ2-7	TRBV5-6	CASSVYGQFSSYEQYF
TRBJ2-5	TRBV6-1	CATLRPGSETQYF
TRBJ2-1	TRBV20-1	CSAPSRARWLEQFF
TRBJ2-3	TRBV5-4	CATSGGGVRTDTQYF
TRBJ1-4	TRBV5-1	CASSFSSGEKLFF
TRBJ1-3	TRBV7-9	CASSVDPQGHFGDF
TRBJ2-2	TRBV29-1	CSVEYIGTGELFF
TRBJ2-7	TRBV20-1	CSARDPTSGGGNEQYF
TRBJ2-7	TRBV2	CASSEWSGESYEQYF
TRBJ2-3	TRBV29-1	CSVRENTDTQYF
TRBJ2-5	TRBV28	CASREPGGPGETQYF
TRBJ2-7	TRBV20-1	CSARVASGAAYEQYF
TRBJ2-4	TRBV7-2	CASSLERTSNIQYF
TRBJ2-7	TRBV6-1	CAARDRGTYEQYF
TRBJ2-3	TRBV7-3	CASSLVGGGRDTQYF
TRBJ2-2	TRBV6-1	CASSPLGYTGELFF
TRBJ2-3	TRBV6-2/TRBV6-3	CASSAEEPGGADTQYF
TRBJ2-1	TRBV5-1	CASSSVMSGGFSNEQFF
TRBJ2-5	TRBV7-9	CASSHRTSGGPLRETQYF
TRBJ2-5	TRBV2	CASLTPSQETQYF
TRBJ2-5	TRBV20-1	CSAREVINQETQYF
TRBJ2-1	TRBV10-3	CAIRELPGQLSSYNEQFF
TRBJ2-1	TRBV5-1	CASSLGSSGGADQFF
TRBJ2-7	TRBV23-1	CASRGEDEQYF
TRBJ2-1	TRBV10-3	CAIAGGFYNEQFF
TRBJ2-7	TRBV24-1	CATSDSGPNVGEQYF
TRBJ2-2	TRBV29-1	CSVEKGGELFF
TRBJ1-1	TRBV5-1	CASSWEAELKNTEAFF
TRBJ1-4	TRBV5-1	CASSLVSGATNEKLFF
TRBJ1-2	TRBV6-6	CASSYTGASAGYTF
TRBJ2-3	TRBV20-1	CSASMGSADTQYF
TRBJ2-1	TRBV6-1	CASSGAGGIIGQFF
TRBJ1-1	TRBV28	CASIPTGVKTEAFF